What follows is one T cell receptor (beta chain) and its context. Antigen specificity is unknown. The same CDR3 also results from other DNA sequences found in this sample. This specimen belongs to a study of beta chain features in type 1 diabetes. Study-level points and caveats: For Type 1 diabetes patients, all four CD4+ subsets carried TCRB CDR3s that were moderately but significantly shorter. Healthy donors had naive, central memory and Treg TCRB repertoires that appeared less similar than those seen among patients.

Expressed TCRB transcripts got sequenced, as all isolated RNA was reverse transcribed. Measured with immunoSEQ multiplex PCR; TCRdb has only the in-frame clones, and not every one. The sample carries fewer than 900,000 clones, about a sixth recorded once. CD45RO/CCR7/CD25/CD127/CD95/CD27 staining was used to isolate CD4+ naive, central memory, regulatory and stem cell-like memory cells by sorting. Germline V gene lookup returns CDR1 SEHNR and CDR2 FQNEAQ (reference sequence). Trimming cost V 6 bases and J 4 bases; bases outside gene matches: 4. This CDR3 spans 13 amino acids. The receptor was derived from a woman between 18 and 29 years old in good health. The specimen sequenced was naive CD4+ T cells from blood. J is TRBJ1-2 and V is TRBV7-9; TRBD1 agrees at 8 bases. The CDR3 DNA follows: TGTGCCAGCAGTTCGGACAGGGCCTATGGCTACACCTTC. This codes for CASSSDRAYGYTF.